This T cell receptor (beta chain) appears in the sequencing data of a study of blood T cell repertoires in COVID-19. Study-wide context: COVID-19 samples from acute and convalescent phases originated in the United States, Italy and Spain. T cells, B-cell-depleted T cells, or PBMCs supplied cDNA or gDNA.

Sequenced by immunoSEQ multiplex PCR; TCRdb stores in-frame clones only, minus some. The sample lists about 400,000 clones; 88% were seen once. The CDR3 is made up of 17 amino acids. V shed 1 base and J shed 0 bases, with 13 bases lying between them. The germline V gene encodes CDR1 KGHSH and CDR2 LQKENI. The study assigned cohorts using participant-reported clinical history. Sequencing input: PBMCs or T cells enriched from blood (not recorded which). The receptor's source is a woman younger than 45 with acute COVID-19. This chain links TRBV18 with TRBJ2-1, with TRBD2 as a possible D gene (5 bases). The CDR3 DNA reads TGTGCCAGCTCACCACTCCGCAGTGGGAGCTCCTACAATGAGCAGTTCTTC. Protein product: CASSPLRSGSSYNEQFF. Full variable domain (rest looked up from reference TRBV18 and TRBJ2-1): NAGVMQNPRHLVRRRGQEARLRCSPMKGHSHVYWYRQLPEEGLKFMVYLQKENIIDESGMPKERFSAEFPKEGPSILRIQQVVRGDSAAYFCASSPLRSGSSYNEQFFGPGTRLTVL.